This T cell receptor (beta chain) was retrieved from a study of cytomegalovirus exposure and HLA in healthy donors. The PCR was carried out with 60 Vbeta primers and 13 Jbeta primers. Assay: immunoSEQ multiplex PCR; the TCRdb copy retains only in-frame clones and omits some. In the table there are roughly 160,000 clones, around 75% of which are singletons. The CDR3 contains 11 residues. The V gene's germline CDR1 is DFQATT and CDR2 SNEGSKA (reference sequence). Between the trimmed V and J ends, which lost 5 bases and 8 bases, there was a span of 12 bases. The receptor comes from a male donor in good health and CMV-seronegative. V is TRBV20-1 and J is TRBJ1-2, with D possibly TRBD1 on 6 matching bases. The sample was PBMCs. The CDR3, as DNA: TGCAGTGCTCGACAGGTTTCAGGCTACACCTTC. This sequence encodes CSARQVSGYTF.